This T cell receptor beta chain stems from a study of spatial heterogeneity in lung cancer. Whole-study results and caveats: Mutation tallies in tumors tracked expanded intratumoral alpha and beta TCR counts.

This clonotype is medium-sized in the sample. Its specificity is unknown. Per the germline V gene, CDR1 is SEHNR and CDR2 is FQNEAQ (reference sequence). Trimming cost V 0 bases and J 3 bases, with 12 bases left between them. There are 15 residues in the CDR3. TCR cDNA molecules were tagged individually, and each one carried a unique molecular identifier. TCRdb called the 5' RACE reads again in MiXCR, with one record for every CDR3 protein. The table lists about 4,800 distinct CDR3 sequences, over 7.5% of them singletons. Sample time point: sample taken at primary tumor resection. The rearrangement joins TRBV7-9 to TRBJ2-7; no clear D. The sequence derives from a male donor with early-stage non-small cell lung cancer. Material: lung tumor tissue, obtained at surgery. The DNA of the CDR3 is TGTGCCAGCAGCTTAGCGCAACAGAATTACTACGAGCAGTACTTC. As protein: CASSLAQQNYYEQYF.